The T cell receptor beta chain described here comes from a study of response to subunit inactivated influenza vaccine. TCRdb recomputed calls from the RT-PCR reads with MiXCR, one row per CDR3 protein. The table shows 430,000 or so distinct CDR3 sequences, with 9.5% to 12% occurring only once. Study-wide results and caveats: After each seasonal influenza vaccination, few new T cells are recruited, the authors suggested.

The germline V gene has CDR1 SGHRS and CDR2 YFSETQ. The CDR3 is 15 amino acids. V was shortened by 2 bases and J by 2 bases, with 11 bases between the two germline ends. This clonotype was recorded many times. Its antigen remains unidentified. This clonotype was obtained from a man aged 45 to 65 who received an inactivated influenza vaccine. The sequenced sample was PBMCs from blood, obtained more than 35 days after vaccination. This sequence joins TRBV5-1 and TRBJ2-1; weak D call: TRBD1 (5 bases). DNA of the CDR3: TGCGCCAGCAGCTTTGAAGGGGTCGCCTACAATGAGCAGTTCTTC. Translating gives CASSFEGVAYNEQFF.